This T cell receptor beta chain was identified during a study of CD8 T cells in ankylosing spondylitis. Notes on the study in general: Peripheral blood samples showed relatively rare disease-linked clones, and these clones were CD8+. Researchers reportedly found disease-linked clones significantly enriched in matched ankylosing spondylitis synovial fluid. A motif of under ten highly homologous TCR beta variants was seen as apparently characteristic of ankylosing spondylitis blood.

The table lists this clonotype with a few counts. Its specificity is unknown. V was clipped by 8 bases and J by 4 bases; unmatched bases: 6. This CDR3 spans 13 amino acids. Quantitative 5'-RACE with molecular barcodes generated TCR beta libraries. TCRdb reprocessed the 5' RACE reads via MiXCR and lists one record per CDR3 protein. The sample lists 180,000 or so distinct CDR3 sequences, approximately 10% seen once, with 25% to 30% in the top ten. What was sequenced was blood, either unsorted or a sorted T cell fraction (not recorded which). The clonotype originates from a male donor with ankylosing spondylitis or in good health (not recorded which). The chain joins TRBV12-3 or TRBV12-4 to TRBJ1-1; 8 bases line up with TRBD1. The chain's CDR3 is CASLITGGTEAFF. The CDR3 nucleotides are TGTGCCAGCTTGATTACAGGGGGCACTGAAGCTTTCTTT.